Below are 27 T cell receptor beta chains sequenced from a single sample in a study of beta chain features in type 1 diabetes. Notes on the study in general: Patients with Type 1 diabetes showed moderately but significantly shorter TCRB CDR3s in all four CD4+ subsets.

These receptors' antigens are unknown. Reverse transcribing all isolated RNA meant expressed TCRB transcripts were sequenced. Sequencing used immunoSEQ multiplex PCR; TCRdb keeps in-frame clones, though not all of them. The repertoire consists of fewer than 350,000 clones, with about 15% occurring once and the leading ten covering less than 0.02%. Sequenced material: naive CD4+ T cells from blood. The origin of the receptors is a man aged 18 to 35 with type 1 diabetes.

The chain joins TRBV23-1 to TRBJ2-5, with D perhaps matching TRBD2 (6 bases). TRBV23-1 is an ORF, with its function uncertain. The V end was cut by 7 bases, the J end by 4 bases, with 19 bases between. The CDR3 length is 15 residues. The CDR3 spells CASTTSGAGRETQYF. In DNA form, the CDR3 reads TGCGCCAGCACAACAAGTGGGGCGGGGAGAGAGACCCAGTACTTC.

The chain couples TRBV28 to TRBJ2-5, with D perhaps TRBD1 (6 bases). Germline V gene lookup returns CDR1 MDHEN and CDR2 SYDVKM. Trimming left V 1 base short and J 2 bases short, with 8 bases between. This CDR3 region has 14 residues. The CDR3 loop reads CASSLFRGQETQYF. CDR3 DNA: TGTGCCAGCAGTTTATTTAGGGGGCAAGAGACCCAGTACTTC.

This CDR3 reads CATSGTGNYNEQFF. Here the CDR3 DNA reads TGTGCCACTTCCGGGACAGGGAACTACAATGAGCAGTTCTTC. The V call is TRBV2, the J call TRBJ2-1; TRBD1 agrees at 9 bases. Losses at the gene ends were 10 bases for V and 3 bases for J; bases not matched to a gene: 7. The CDR3 loop spans 14 amino acids. Per the germline V gene, CDR1 is SNHLY and CDR2 is FYNNEI.

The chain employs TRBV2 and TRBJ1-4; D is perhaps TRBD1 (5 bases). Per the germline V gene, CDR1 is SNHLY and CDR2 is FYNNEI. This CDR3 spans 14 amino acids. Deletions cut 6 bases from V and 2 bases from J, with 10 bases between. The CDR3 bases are TGTGCCAGCAGCTACAGGCTTACTAATGAAAAACTGTTTTTT. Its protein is CASSYRLTNEKLFF.

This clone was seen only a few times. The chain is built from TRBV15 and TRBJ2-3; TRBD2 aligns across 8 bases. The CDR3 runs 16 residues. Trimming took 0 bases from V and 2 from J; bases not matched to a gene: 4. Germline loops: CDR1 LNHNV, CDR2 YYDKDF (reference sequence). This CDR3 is CATSRDLAGSTDTQYF. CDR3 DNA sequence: TGTGCCACCAGCAGAGACCTAGCGGGCTCCACAGATACGCAGTATTTT. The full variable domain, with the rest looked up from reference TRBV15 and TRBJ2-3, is DAMVIQNPRYQVTQFGKPVTLSCSQTLNHNVMYWYQQKSSQAPKLLFHYYDKDFNNEADTPDNFQSRRPNTSFCFLDIRSPGLGDTAMYLCATSRDLAGSTDTQYFGPGTRLTVL.

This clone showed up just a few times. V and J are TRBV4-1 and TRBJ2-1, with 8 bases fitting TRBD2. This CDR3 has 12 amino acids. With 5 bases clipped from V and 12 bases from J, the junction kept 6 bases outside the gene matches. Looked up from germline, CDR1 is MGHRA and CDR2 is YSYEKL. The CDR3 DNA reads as TGCGCCAGCAGCTACGTAGCGGGGCCGCAGTTCTTC. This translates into CASSYVAGPQFF.

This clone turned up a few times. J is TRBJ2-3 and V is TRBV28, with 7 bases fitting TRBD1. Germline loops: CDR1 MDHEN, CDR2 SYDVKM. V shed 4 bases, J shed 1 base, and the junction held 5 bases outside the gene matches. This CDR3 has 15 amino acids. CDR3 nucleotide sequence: TGTGCCAGCAGTTCGACAGGGTCCGGCACAGATACGCAGTATTTT. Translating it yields CASSSTGSGTDTQYF.

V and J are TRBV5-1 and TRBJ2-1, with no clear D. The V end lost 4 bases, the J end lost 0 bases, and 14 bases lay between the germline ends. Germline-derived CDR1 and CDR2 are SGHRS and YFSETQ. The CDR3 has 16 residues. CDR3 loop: CASSRREFLSYNEQFF. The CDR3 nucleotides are TGCGCCAGCAGCAGAAGAGAGTTCCTCTCCTACAATGAGCAGTTCTTC. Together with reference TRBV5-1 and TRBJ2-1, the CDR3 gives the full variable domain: KAGVTQTPRYLIKTRGQQVTLSCSPISGHRSVSWYQQTPGQGLQFLFEYFSETQRNKGNFPGRFSGRQFSNSRSEMNVSTLELGDSALYLCASSRREFLSYNEQFFGPGTRLTVL.

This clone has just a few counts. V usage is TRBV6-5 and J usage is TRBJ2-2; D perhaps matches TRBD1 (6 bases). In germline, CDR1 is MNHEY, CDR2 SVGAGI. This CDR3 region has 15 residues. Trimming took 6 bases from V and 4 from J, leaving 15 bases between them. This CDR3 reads CASSSPDRLTGELFF. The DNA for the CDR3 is TGTGCCAGCAGCTCTCCGGACAGACTCACCGGGGAGCTGTTTTTT.

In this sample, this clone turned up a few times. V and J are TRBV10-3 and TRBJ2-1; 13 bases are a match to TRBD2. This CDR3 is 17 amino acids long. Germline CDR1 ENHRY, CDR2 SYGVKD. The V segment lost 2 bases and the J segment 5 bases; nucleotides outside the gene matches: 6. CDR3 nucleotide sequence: TGTGCCATCAGTGAGACCCTGGGACTAGCGGGGAACAATGAGCAGTTCTTC. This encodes CAISETLGLAGNNEQFF.

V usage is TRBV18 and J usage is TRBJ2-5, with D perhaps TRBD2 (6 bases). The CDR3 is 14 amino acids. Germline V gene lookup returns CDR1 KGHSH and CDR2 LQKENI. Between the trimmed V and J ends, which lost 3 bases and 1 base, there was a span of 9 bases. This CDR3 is CASSPGGTQETQYF. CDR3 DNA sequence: TGTGCCAGCTCACCGGGCGGGACCCAAGAGACCCAGTACTTC.

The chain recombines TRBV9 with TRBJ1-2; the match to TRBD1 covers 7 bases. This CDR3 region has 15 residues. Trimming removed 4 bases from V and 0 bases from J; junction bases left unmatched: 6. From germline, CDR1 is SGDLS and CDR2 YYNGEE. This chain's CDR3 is CASSPRQGSNYGYTF. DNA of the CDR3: TGTGCCAGCAGCCCTCGACAGGGTTCTAACTATGGCTACACCTTC.

The CDR3 DNA sequence: TGCGCCAGCAGTTCGAACCCAGCGATCTCTGGAAACACCATATATTTT. Translating gives CASSSNPAISGNTIYF. The chain carries TRBV5-1 and TRBJ1-3; D not certain. V lost 5 bases, J lost 0 bases, and 15 bases lay in between. Germline CDR1 and CDR2: SGHRS and YFSETQ. The CDR3 length is 16 residues.

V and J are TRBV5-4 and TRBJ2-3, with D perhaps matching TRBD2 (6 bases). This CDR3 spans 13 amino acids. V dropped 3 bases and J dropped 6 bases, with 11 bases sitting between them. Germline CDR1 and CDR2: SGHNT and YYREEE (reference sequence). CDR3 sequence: CASSSDRGDTQYF. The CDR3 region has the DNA TGTGCCAGCAGCTCGGACCGGGGGGATACGCAGTATTTT.

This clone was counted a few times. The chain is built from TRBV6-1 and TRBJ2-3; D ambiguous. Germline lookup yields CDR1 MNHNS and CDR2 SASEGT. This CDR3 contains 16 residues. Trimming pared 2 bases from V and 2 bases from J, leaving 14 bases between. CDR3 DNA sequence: TGTGCCAGCAGTGAAAGGCCACTAAGGCTCACAGATACGCAGTATTTT. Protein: CASSERPLRLTDTQYF.

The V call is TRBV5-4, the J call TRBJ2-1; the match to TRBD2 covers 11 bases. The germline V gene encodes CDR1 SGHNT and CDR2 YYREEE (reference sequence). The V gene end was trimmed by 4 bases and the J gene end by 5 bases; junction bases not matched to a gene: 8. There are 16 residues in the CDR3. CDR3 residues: CASSLTSGSIHNEQFF. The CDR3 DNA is TGTGCCAGCAGCCTCACTAGCGGGAGTATCCACAATGAGCAGTTCTTC.

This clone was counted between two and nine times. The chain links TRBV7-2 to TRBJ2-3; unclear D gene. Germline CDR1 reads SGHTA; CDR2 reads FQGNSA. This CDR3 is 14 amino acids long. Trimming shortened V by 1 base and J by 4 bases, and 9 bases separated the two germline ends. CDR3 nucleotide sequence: TGTGCCAGCAGCTTAGAAGTACTATCAGATACGCAGTATTTT. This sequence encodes CASSLEVLSDTQYF. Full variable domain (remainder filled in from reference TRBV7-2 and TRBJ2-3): GAGVSQSPSNKVTEKGKDVELRCDPISGHTALYWYRQSLGQGLEFLIYFQGNSAPDKSGLPSDRFSAERTGGSVSTLTIQRTQQEDSAVYLCASSLEVLSDTQYFGPGTRLTVL.

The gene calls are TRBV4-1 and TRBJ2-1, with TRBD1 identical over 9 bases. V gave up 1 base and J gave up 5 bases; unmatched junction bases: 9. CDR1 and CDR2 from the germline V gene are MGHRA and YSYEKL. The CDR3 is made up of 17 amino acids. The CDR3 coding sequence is TGCGCCAGCAGCCAAGCCTTCACAGGGGGCCTCAACAATGAGCAGTTCTTC. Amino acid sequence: CASSQAFTGGLNNEQFF.

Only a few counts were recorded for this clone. The CDR3, as DNA: TGCAGCGTTGGGGGGAGGGAAGGCTACACCTTC. It encodes CSVGGREGYTF. V and J are TRBV29-1 and TRBJ1-2, with D possibly TRBD1 on 5 matching bases. CDR3 length: 11 residues. Trimming shortened V by 4 bases and J by 8 bases, and 11 bases separated the two germline ends. Germline CDR1 reads SQVTM; CDR2 reads ANQGSEA. Looking up the rest from reference TRBV29-1 and TRBJ1-2 gives the full variable domain: SAVISQKPSRDICQRGTSLTIQCQVDSQVTMMFWYRQQPGQSLTLIATANQGSEATYESGFVIDKFPISRPNLTFSTLTVSNMSPEDSSIYLCSVGGREGYTFGSGTRLTVV.

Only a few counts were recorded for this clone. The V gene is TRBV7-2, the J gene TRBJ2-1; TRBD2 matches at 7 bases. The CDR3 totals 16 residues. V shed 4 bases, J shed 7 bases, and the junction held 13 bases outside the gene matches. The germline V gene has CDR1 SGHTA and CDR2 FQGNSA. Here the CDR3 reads CASSSYPGGAGNEQFF. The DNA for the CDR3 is TGTGCCAGCAGCTCCTACCCGGGGGGAGCAGGGAATGAGCAGTTCTTC.

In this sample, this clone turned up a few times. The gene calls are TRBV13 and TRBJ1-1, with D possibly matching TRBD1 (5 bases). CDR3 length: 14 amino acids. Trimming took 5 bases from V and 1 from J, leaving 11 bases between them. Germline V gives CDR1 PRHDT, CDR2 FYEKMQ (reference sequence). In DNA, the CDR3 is TGTGCCAGCAGCCTCAGTGACAGGAACACTGAAGCTTTCTTT. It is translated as CASSLSDRNTEAFF.

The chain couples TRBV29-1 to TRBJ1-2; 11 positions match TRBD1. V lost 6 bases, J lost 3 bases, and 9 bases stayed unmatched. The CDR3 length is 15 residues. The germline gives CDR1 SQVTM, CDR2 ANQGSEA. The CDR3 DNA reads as TGCAGCGTCGAAAGGACAGGGGGCGCTTACTATGGCTACACCTTC. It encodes CSVERTGGAYYGYTF.

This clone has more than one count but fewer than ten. CDR3 nucleotides: TGTGCCAGCAGCGCCTTACTAGCGGGACCCTACAATGAGCAGTTCTTC. This gives the protein CASSALLAGPYNEQFF. The genes are TRBV9 and TRBJ2-1, with TRBD2 matching 10 bases. CDR3 length: 16 amino acids. V trimming: 3 bases; J trimming: 2 bases; junction bases outside the gene matches: 5. In germline, CDR1 is SGDLS, CDR2 YYNGEE.

The CDR3 DNA is TGTGCCAGCTCACCTACCGTGGCGGAATTGGCAGGGGCCAGAAACACCATATATTTT. This gives the protein CASSPTVAELAGARNTIYF. The J gene is TRBJ1-3, the V gene TRBV18; D is possibly TRBD1 (6 bases). Germline CDR1 is KGHSH and CDR2 is LQKENI. CDR3 length: 19 amino acids. V dropped 3 bases and J dropped 5 bases, with 26 bases sitting between them.

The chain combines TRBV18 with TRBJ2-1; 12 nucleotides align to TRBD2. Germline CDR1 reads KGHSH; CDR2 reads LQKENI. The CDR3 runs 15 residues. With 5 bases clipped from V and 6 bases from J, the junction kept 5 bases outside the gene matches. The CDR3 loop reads CASSSLAGGSNEQFF. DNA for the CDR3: TGTGCCAGCTCATCCCTAGCGGGGGGGAGCAATGAGCAGTTCTTC.

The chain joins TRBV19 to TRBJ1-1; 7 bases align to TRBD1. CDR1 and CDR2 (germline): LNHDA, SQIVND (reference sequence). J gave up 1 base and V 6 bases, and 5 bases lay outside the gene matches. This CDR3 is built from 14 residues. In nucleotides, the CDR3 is TGTGCCAGTAGCCTACAGGGGACGAACACTGAAGCTTTCTTT. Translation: CASSLQGTNTEAFF.

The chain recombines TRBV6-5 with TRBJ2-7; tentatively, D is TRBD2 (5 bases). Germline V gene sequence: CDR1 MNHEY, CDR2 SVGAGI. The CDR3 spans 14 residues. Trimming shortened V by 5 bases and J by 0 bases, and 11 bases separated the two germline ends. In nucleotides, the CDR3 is TGTGCCAGCAGTGGGCAGGCGGGCTCCTACGAGCAGTACTTC. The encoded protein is CASSGQAGSYEQYF.